This T cell receptor beta chain was captured in a study of blood T cell dynamics during melanoma immunotherapy. Study-level points and caveats: Unlike progressors, later disease-control patients had W3 repertoires gaining clonality or diversity. The study could not tell melanoma-specific clones from general immune activation.

This table comes from immunoSEQ multiplex PCR, and its TCRdb copy is limited to in-frame clones, with some not included. The data hold almost 25,000 clones, with 70% to 90% observed a single time. Trimming removed 1 base from V and 6 bases from J, with 12 bases in between. In germline, CDR1 is SGDLS, CDR2 YYNGEE. The CDR3 sequence is 14 residues long. Noted time point: pre-treatment baseline. Regarding this clone: Its antigen remains unknown.

The TCR sequence derives from a human donor with melanoma. The gene calls are TRBV9 and TRBJ2-3, with D tentatively TRBD2 (5 bases). The input for sequencing was blood, taken from a patient treated with checkpoint blockade. For the CDR3, the DNA is TGTGCCAGCAGCGTATCGGGAAAATTGGATACGCAGTATTTT. Translating it yields CASSVSGKLDTQYF.